A single TCR beta chain is shown here with its context. This clonotype showed up just a few times. The antigen it recognizes is unknown. One base away there is no much larger clone; base qualities are not given. The library came from 5' RACE. This sample was sequenced with a NextSeq 500. In the TCR library protocol, a unique molecular identifier was attached to each TCR cDNA molecule so that PCR and sequencing errors could be corrected. Per the source publication's procedure: Decombinator tools were used for TCR identification, UMI-based error correction and CDR3 extraction. Expanded TCRs were defined as those above a frequency of 2 per 1,000, corresponding to the top 1% of the tumor frequency distribution. Renyi diversity was calculated using the R vegan package after each repertoire was subsampled 100 times to 5,000 TCRs. CDR3 similarity networks were built from amino acid triplet string-kernel similarity, connecting CDR3s with pairwise similarity above 0.82. Using fastp at Q25 and MiXCR, TCRdb reprocessed the public reads and kept productive beta chains. Every CDR3 protein is listed once, alongside the most common genes and DNA of its rows. Here the V and J calls rest on TCRdb's processing, not on the authors' analysis. The table for this sample lists some 120,000 distinct CDR3 sequences; 12% of them were counted only once. The top ten clones comprise roughly 17% of the sample.

CDR1 is given as MNHNY and CDR2 as SVGAGI, both from the germline V gene (reference sequence). Cut back by 6 bases and 5 bases, the V and J ends lie 13 bases apart. The CDR3, from cysteine to phenylalanine, totals 14 residues. Only CDR3 DNA remains: 42 bases, in frame from the first base. These data belong to a study of spatial heterogeneity in lung cancer (dated by TCRdb to between 2018 and 2020). With regard to the full study: The donors were about 71 patients from the lung TRACERx cohort who had early-stage, untreated non-small cell lung cancer. In the raw uncorrected reads, each unique combination of TCR and UMI appeared on average more than ten times. Beta-chain transcripts were consistently detected in greater numbers than alpha-chain transcripts, which likely reflected higher beta-chain transcript abundance. Follow-up PBMC samples were sequenced whenever the samples were available, and the median time to follow-up was roughly two years after resection. At surgery, over 200 tumor regions, 63 to 70 matched nontumor lung samples and 56 PBMC samples were TCR-sequenced for both alpha and beta chains. Nonsynonymous mutation counts, determined by whole-exome sequencing of tumor tissue, were related to features of the TCR repertoire. In non-small cell lung cancer, the study quantitatively compared TCR alpha and beta repertoires across several tumor regions, matched nontumor lung, and blood.

The sample's time point label is to be understood as: blood at routine non-recurrence follow-up after resection. TCR sequencing used whole RNA extracted from tumor and nontumor lung tissue, or from cryopreserved PBMC samples, without cell sorting. Only patients with enough RNA available from two or more tumor regions were chosen for TCR sequencing. Paper-wide results and their limitations: Ubiquitous expanded tumor TCRs were detected in blood more often at tumor resection than at routine follow-up. Only roughly 15 patients were included in comparisons of baseline and follow-up blood repertoires. Confirming at a functional level the hypothesis that regional TCRs recognize regional mutations was considered to require additional single-cell paired TCR alpha and beta sequencing.

The specimen was PBMCs, collected at follow-up. The sequence links TRBV6-6 to TRBJ2-2; the best D guess is TRBD1, with 6 bases matching. The receptor comes from a male donor with early-stage non-small cell lung cancer. The CDR3 in this case is CASRSTGFTGELFF. The bases read TGTGCCAGCAGATCTACAGGGTTTACCGGGGAGCTGTTTTTT.